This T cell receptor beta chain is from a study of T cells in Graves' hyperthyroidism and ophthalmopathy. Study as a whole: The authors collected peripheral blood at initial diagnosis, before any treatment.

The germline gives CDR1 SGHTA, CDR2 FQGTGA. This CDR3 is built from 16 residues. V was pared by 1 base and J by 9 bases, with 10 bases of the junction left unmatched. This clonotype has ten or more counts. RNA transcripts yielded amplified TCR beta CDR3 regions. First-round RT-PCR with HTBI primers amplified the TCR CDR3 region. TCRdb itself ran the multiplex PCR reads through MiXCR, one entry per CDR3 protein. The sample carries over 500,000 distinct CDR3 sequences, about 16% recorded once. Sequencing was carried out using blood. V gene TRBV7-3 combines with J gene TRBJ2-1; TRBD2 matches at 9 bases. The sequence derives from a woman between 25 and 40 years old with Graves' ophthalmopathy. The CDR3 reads CASSLRGRGREFEQFF. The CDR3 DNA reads TGTGCCAGCAGCTTAAGGGGCCGCGGGAGGGAATTTGAGCAGTTCTTC.